The entry below gives a single TCR beta chain sequence along with its context. Here immunoSEQ multiplex PCR was the method, and the copy in TCRdb shows in-frame clones only, minus some. The sample carries under 25,000 clones, around 72% recorded once. The sample belongs to a study of sequential checkpoint blockade in melanoma. Treatment of the sample: randomized to nivolumab then ipilimumab (arm A) or the reverse (arm B). Per the germline V gene, CDR1 is SGHNT and CDR2 is YYREEE (reference sequence). V lost 3 bases and J 1 base, leaving 10 bases between the germline ends. The CDR3 loop spans 14 amino acids.

The starting material was CD8+ T cells sorted from blood (inferred from file names), obtained from a patient given nivolumab and ipilimumab in sequence. The V gene is TRBV5-4, the J gene TRBJ1-1; no definite D call. This TCR derives from a human donor with melanoma. The CDR3 is CASSSDMGNTEAFF. DNA for the CDR3: TGTGCCAGCAGCTCAGACATGGGGAACACTGAAGCTTTCTTT.